This entry lists 17 T cell receptor beta chains sequenced from one sample in a study of human T cells and chemical hapten exposure. MiXCR, applied by TCRdb to the RACE reads, yields one record per CDR3 protein. There are about 100,000 distinct CDR3 sequences in the sample; roughly 11% occur only once, and about 3% lies in the top ten. The time point was: patch test 2, 6 weeks after DPC sensitization. Treatment denoted: therapeutic diphenylcyclopropenone sensitization with weekly scalp DPC. The material sequenced was whole blood, taken in connection with sensitization to the hapten diphenylcyclopropenone (DPC). These receptors were taken from a woman in her forties with alopecia areata. Some clones in this sample may be carry-over from other donors' samples.

This clonotype was observed many times. The chain recombines TRBV5-1 with TRBJ2-3, with TRBD1 as a possible D gene (6 bases). Trimming stripped 4 bases from V and 0 bases from J, with 12 bases between. This CDR3 region has 15 residues. The germline V gene encodes CDR1 SGHRS and CDR2 YFSETQ. CDR3 bases: TGCGCCAGCAGCAGCGACGGGACAAGCACAGATACGCAGTATTTT. As protein: CASSSDGTSTDTQYF.

The genes are TRBV5-8 and TRBJ2-2, with TRBD1 identical over 8 bases. CDR1 is SGHTS, CDR2 YDEGEE, per germline. The CDR3 extends over 15 amino acids. V was clipped by 4 bases and J by 6 bases; unmatched bases: 8. CDR3 region: CASSVGTGAPGELFF. CDR3 coding DNA: TGTGCCAGCAGCGTGGGGACAGGAGCCCCCGGGGAGCTGTTTTTT. Full variable domain (rest looked up from reference TRBV5-8 and TRBJ2-2): EAGVTQSPTHLIKTRGQQATLRCSPISGHTSVYWYQQALGLGLQFLLWYDEGEERNRGNFPPRFSGRQFPNYSSELNVNALELEDSALYLCASSVGTGAPGELFFGEGSRLTVL.

This chain joins TRBV7-2 and TRBJ2-7; unclear D gene. Trimming left V 1 base short and J 10 bases short, with 11 bases between. This CDR3 has 12 amino acids. CDR1 and CDR2 (germline): SGHTA, FQGNSA. The CDR3 sequence is CASSLEVGLQYF. In DNA, the CDR3 is TGTGCCAGCAGCTTAGAGGTCGGCCTTCAGTACTTC.

This clonotype showed up many times. This rearrangement joins TRBV18 to TRBJ2-1; 8 nucleotides agree with TRBD2. This CDR3 region has 17 residues. V gave up 3 bases and J gave up 3 bases; unmatched junction bases: 10. Germline V gene data show CDR1 as KGHSH and CDR2 as LQKENI. CDR3 loop: CASSPDSGTLNYNEQFF. The CDR3 DNA reads TGTGCCAGCTCACCGGATAGCGGGACTCTCAACTACAATGAGCAGTTCTTC.

This clonotype was detected once. Possible read error: a much larger clone is one base away. This chain joins TRBV7-6 and TRBJ1-6; no clear D. Germline-derived CDR1 and CDR2 are SGHVS and FNYEAQ. The CDR3 extends over 15 amino acids. As DNA, the CDR3 is TGTGCCAGCAGCTTAACGACATGGGCCAATTCACCCCTCTACTTT. As protein: CASSLTTWANSPLYF.

V gene TRBV6-6 combines with J gene TRBJ2-7; the match to TRBD1 covers 8 bases. Germline V CDR1 and CDR2: MNHNY, SVGAGI (reference sequence). This CDR3 is built from 14 residues. V lost 4 bases to trimming and J lost 6 bases; unmatched junction nucleotides: 8. CDR3 DNA: TGTGCCAGCAGTTCTCAGGACAGGGCTAGCGAGCAGTACTTC. Translated: CASSSQDRASEQYF.

The chain has TRBV21-1 and TRBJ2-3; the D segment call TRBD1 is taken from the table without a DNA check. TRBV21-1 is assigned pseudogene status. The CDR3 covers 14 residues. The CDR3: CAPPGGGGTDTQYF. CDR3 DNA sequence: TGTGCCCCTCCAGGTGGCGGGGGCACAGATACGCAGTATTTT.

The chain couples TRBV7-9 to TRBJ2-3, with D possibly being TRBD2 (6 bases). Germline V gives CDR1 SEHNR, CDR2 FQNEAQ (reference sequence). V dropped 3 bases and J dropped 7 bases, with 14 bases sitting between them. This CDR3 has 14 amino acids. The CDR3 protein is CASSFELAVNTQYF. The DNA for the CDR3 is TGTGCCAGCAGCTTCGAACTAGCAGTCAATACGCAGTATTTT.

The chain combines TRBV20-1 with TRBJ2-1, with a possible D match to TRBD2 (5 bases). CDR1 and CDR2 from the germline V gene are DFQATT and SNEGSKA (reference sequence). Trimming removed 5 bases at V and 5 bases at J, with 7 bases between. The CDR3 runs 11 residues. Written as DNA, the CDR3 is TGCAGTGCTGGAGGCAACAATGAGCAGTTCTTC. Amino acids: CSAGGNNEQFF.

This clonotype was detected only a few times. V and J are TRBV15 and TRBJ2-1, with 7 bases fitting TRBD1. The CDR3 contains 15 residues. Germline loops: CDR1 LNHNV, CDR2 YYDKDF (reference sequence). The J segment lost 5 bases and the V segment lost 2 bases, leaving 6 bases of the junction unmatched. The CDR3 protein is CATSRNPGGDNEQFF. CDR3 nucleotides: TGTGCCACCAGCAGAAATCCAGGGGGAGACAATGAGCAGTTCTTC. Variable domain in full (rest from reference TRBV15 and TRBJ2-1): DAMVIQNPRYQVTQFGKPVTLSCSQTLNHNVMYWYQQKSSQAPKLLFHYYDKDFNNEADTPDNFQSRRPNTSFCFLDIRSPGLGDTAMYLCATSRNPGGDNEQFFGPGTRLTVL.

This clonotype was observed a handful of times. The V gene is TRBV5-1, the J gene TRBJ2-3; unclear D gene. The V end lost 4 bases, the J end lost 6 bases, and 12 bases lay between the germline ends. The germline gives CDR1 SGHRS, CDR2 YFSETQ. The CDR3 totals 13 residues. CDR3 protein: CASSPAGWDTQYF. Here the CDR3 DNA reads TGCGCCAGCAGCCCTGCCGGTTGGGATACGCAGTATTTT. Full variable domain (outside the CDR3, taken from reference TRBV5-1 and TRBJ2-3): KAGVTQTPRYLIKTRGQQVTLSCSPISGHRSVSWYQQTPGQGLQFLFEYFSETQRNKGNFPGRFSGRQFSNSRSEMNVSTLELGDSALYLCASSPAGWDTQYFGPGTRLTVL.

This clonotype was seen many times. The chain employs TRBV28 and TRBJ2-4; 10 positions agree with TRBD1. This CDR3 comprises 16 residues. V was pared by 0 bases and J by 6 bases, with 5 bases of the junction left unmatched. Germline V gene lookup returns CDR1 MDHEN and CDR2 SYDVKM. CDR3 sequence reads: CASSLWGTGEGNIQYF. The DNA of the CDR3 is TGTGCCAGCAGTTTATGGGGGACAGGGGAGGGAAACATTCAGTACTTC.

A few counts support this clonotype. The rearrangement links TRBV20-1 to TRBJ2-1; TRBD2 agrees at 10 bases. Germline assignment: CDR1 DFQATT and CDR2 SNEGSKA (reference sequence). V was clipped by 8 bases and J by 10 bases; unmatched bases: 17. CDR3 length: 15 residues. The CDR3 DNA reads TGCAGTACCTTTTATAGCGGGAGGTGGGATAGGGAGCAGTTCTTC. Residues: CSTFYSGRWDREQFF.

This clonotype was picked up a small number of times. This chain links TRBV28 with TRBJ2-4; the match to TRBD1 covers 9 bases. The CDR3 spans 12 residues. The germline gives CDR1 MDHEN, CDR2 SYDVKM. V shed 6 bases and J 7 bases; nucleotides not matched to a gene: 1. CDR3 amino acids: CASRGQGNIQYF. The CDR3 DNA reads as TGTGCCAGCAGAGGACAGGGGAACATTCAGTACTTC.

This clonotype was counted at least ten times. The rearrangement joins TRBV20-1 to TRBJ2-3; 12 positions agree with TRBD2. The junction had 1 base not matched to a gene; V was cut back by 1 base and J by 2 bases. CDR3 length: 15 residues. Germline V lookup: CDR1 DFQATT, CDR2 SNEGSKA (reference sequence). The CDR3 loop is CSARGTSGDTDTQYF. For the CDR3, the DNA is TGCAGTGCTAGAGGGACTAGCGGGGACACAGATACGCAGTATTTT.

This clonotype has just a few counts. The J gene is TRBJ2-1, the V gene TRBV7-2; D gene unclear. V lost 5 bases, J lost 6 bases, and 17 bases lay in between. The germline gives CDR1 SGHTA, CDR2 FQGNSA. The CDR3 is made up of 15 amino acids. CDR3 sequence: CASSPLGSEGNEQFF. CDR3 bases: TGTGCCAGCAGCCCCCTGGGGTCAGAAGGCAATGAGCAGTTCTTC.

The sample holds a few counts of this clonotype. An end of the junction differs from the germline gene, which may be a read error. The rearrangement uses TRBV5-1 and TRBJ2-3, with D maybe TRBD2 (5 bases). Per germline, CDR1 SGHRS and CDR2 YFSETQ. The CDR3 consists of 14 residues. The chain's CDR3 is CTSRLVDFTDTQYF. The CDR3 DNA reads TGCACCAGCAGGTTGGTGGACTTCACAGATACGCAGTATTTT.